This T cell receptor beta chain was recorded in a study of T cell repertoires in aging, cancer and after chemotherapy. A mixed TRB-A/B primer pool amplified rearranged TRB by multiplex touch-down PCR. TCRdb reprocessed the multiplex PCR reads via MiXCR and lists one record per CDR3 protein. This sample has approximately 2,000 distinct CDR3 sequences, with more than 25% found just once. This clonotype is termed large (0.1 to 1%). Peripheral blood genomic DNA, not sorted cells or RNA, was the template. The V and J ends lost 5 bases and 9 bases, in that order; junction bases with no gene match: 9. Per the germline V gene, CDR1 is SQVTM and CDR2 is ANQGSEA. The CDR3 is 14 amino acids.

The sequence was collected from a human donor with a solid tumor. The specimen was blood. This chain joins TRBV29-1 and TRBJ2-1, with 11 bases aligning to TRBD2. In DNA, the CDR3 is TGCAGCGTTTCGTTAGCGGGAGGGCCAGGTGAGCAGTTCTTC. Translating it yields CSVSLAGGPGEQFF.